This T cell receptor beta chain is drawn from a study of cytomegalovirus exposure and HLA in healthy donors. On the study more broadly: Early on, a data release was issued that held tens of millions of unique TCRs from HLA-typed donors.

PCR used 60 Vbeta primers and 13 Jbeta primers. Profiled with immunoSEQ multiplex PCR; TCRdb holds only in-frame clones, not every one. Altogether roughly 190,000 clones are present, about 86% being singletons, with the ten largest covering more than 1.5%. The V gene's germline CDR1 is MGHRA and CDR2 YSYEKL. The CDR3 covers 18 residues. J lost 2 bases, V lost 0 bases, and 6 bases had no gene match. A word on this clone: What it binds is unknown.

Findings and limits, study-wide: A later analysis revealed that TCR association rates differed between HLA loci, peaking at DRB1 and bottoming out at HLA-C.

The specimen was PBMCs. The source is a man aged 40-50 years in good health and CMV-seropositive. The chain employs TRBV4-1 and TRBJ2-1, with 11 bases identical to TRBD2. CDR3 sequence reads: CASSQEGQLAGAYNEQFF. The CDR3 nucleotides read TGCGCCAGCAGCCAAGAGGGTCAACTAGCGGGGGCCTACAATGAGCAGTTCTTC.